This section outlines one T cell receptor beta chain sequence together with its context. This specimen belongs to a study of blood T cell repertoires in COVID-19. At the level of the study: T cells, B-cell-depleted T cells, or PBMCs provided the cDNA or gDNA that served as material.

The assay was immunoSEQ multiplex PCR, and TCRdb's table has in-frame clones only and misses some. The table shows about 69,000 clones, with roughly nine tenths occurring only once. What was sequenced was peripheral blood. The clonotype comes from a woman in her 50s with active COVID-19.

The CDR3 loop is CASSVEAGGYEQYF. For the CDR3, the DNA is TGTGCCAGCAGCGTAGAAGCGGGAGGATACGAGCAGTACTTC. The rearrangement joins TRBV9 to TRBJ2-7; 9 bases agree with TRBD2. The CDR3 has 14 residues. Unmatched junction bases numbered 2, after V lost 0 bases and J lost 4 bases. Germline V gene data show CDR1 as SGDLS and CDR2 as YYNGEE.